One sample yielded the 21 T cell receptor beta chains listed below, sequenced in a study of T cells in Graves' hyperthyroidism and ophthalmopathy. TCR beta CDR3 regions were amplified from RNA. The primer set for the first-round RT-PCR of the TCR CDR3 was HTBI. MiXCR was run by TCRdb on the multiplex PCR reads, yielding one entry per CDR3 protein. The sample yields fewer than 650,000 distinct CDR3 sequences, 12% to 15% seen once. Input material: blood. The receptors stem from a woman between 40 and 50 years old with Graves' hyperthyroidism.

At least ten counts were recorded for this clonotype. V and J are TRBV5-8 and TRBJ1-1; no firm D call. V dropped 4 bases and J dropped 3 bases, with 7 bases sitting between them. CDR1 is SGHTS, CDR2 YDEGEE, per germline. This CDR3 contains 12 residues. CDR3 protein: CASSHRHTEAFF. The CDR3 DNA sequence: TGTGCCAGCAGCCACCGGCACACTGAAGCTTTCTTT. Looking up the rest from reference TRBV5-8 and TRBJ1-1 gives the full variable domain: EAGVTQSPTHLIKTRGQQATLRCSPISGHTSVYWYQQALGLGLQFLLWYDEGEERNRGNFPPRFSGRQFPNYSSELNVNALELEDSALYLCASSHRHTEAFFGQGTRLTVV.

This clonotype appeared many times. The chain joins TRBV2 to TRBJ1-5; 8 nucleotides match TRBD1. The CDR3 consists of 15 residues. Trimming removed 6 bases from V and 0 bases from J; junction bases left unmatched: 4. CDR1 and CDR2 from the germline V gene are SNHLY and FYNNEI. The DNA for the CDR3 is TGTGCCAGCAGGGACAGGGTCGATAGCAATCAGCCCCAGCATTTT. Translation: CASRDRVDSNQPQHF. Looking up the rest from reference TRBV2 and TRBJ1-5 gives the full variable domain: EPEVTQTPSHQVTQMGQEVILRCVPISNHLYFYWYRQILGQKVEFLVSFYNNEISEKSEIFDDQFSVERPDGSNFTLKIRSTKLEDSAMYFCASRDRVDSNQPQHFGDGTRLSIL.

V usage is TRBV28 and J usage is TRBJ1-2; D perhaps matches TRBD1 (5 bases). The germline gives CDR1 MDHEN, CDR2 SYDVKM. CDR3 size: 11 residues. Trimming removed 2 bases at V and 8 bases at J, with 6 bases between. The CDR3 reads CASSLPGGYTF. For the CDR3, the DNA is TGTGCCAGCAGTTTACCAGGGGGCTACACCTTC.

This clonotype showed up just a few times. The genes are TRBV6-1 and TRBJ1-6; possible D gene TRBD1, 6 bases. From germline, CDR1 is MNHNS and CDR2 SASEGT. V dropped 2 bases and J dropped 4 bases, with 18 bases sitting between them. The CDR3 has 18 residues. The CDR3 reads CASSERAEGVTYNSPLHF. CDR3 DNA: TGTGCCAGCAGTGAACGGGCGGAGGGGGTTACTTATAATTCACCCCTCCACTTT.

This clonotype was seen more than once but under ten times. The chain carries TRBV20-1 and TRBJ2-6; 12 nucleotides match TRBD2. This CDR3 comprises 18 residues. V gave up 5 bases and J gave up 0 bases; unmatched junction bases: 8. Germline-derived CDR1 and CDR2 are DFQATT and SNEGSKA (reference sequence). Written as DNA, the CDR3 is TGCAGTGCTGCCCTGACTAGCGGGGGTCTCTCTGGGGCCAACGTCCTGACTTTC. It translates to CSAALTSGGLSGANVLTF.

This clonotype occurred many times. The chain recombines TRBV12-3 or TRBV12-4 with TRBJ2-3, with 7 bases identical to TRBD2. The CDR3 length is 17 residues. J was trimmed by 2 bases and V by 1 base; bases with no gene match: 9. CDR3 nucleotides: TGTGCCAGCAGTTTAGTAGACGGGCTAGCGGACACAGATACGCAGTATTTT. Protein product: CASSLVDGLADTDTQYF.

This clonotype was seen many times. This chain joins TRBV11-3 and TRBJ1-2; D unresolved. The CDR3 covers 15 residues. Germline loops: CDR1 SGHNT, CDR2 YENEEA. The V and J ends lost 1 base and 0 bases respectively, with 9 bases between them. The CDR3 here is CASSLGRGPNYGYTF. DNA for the CDR3: TGTGCCAGCAGCTTAGGTCGTGGACCTAACTATGGCTACACCTTC.

This clonotype was seen a handful of times. V is TRBV19 and J is TRBJ2-5; a weak D match, TRBD1 (5 bases). The CDR3 runs to 15 residues. Trimming removed 10 bases from V and 0 bases from J, with 18 bases in between. From germline, CDR1 is LNHDA and CDR2 SQIVND (reference sequence). The CDR3 loop reads CAKYPDISYQETQYF. The CDR3 coding sequence is TGTGCCAAATATCCGGACATATCGTACCAAGAGACCCAGTACTTC.

Ten or more counts support this clonotype. The chain employs TRBV28 and TRBJ1-5; 7 bases fit TRBD1. This CDR3 is 16 amino acids long. Germline V CDR1 and CDR2: MDHEN, SYDVKM. Trimming removed 5 bases from V and 4 bases from J; junction bases left unmatched: 11. Here the CDR3 DNA reads TGTGCCAGCAGTGATTATCTGGGACAGAAAAATCAGCCCCAGCATTTT. It encodes CASSDYLGQKNQPQHF.

The genes are TRBV7-3 and TRBJ2-7; D is perhaps TRBD2 (5 bases). Germline V gene data show CDR1 as SGHTA and CDR2 as FQGTGA. Trimming took 5 bases from V and 3 from J, leaving 17 bases between them. CDR3 size: 15 residues. In nucleotides, the CDR3 is TGTGCCAGCAGCCCCGGGGAAGGTAACGGCTACGAGCAGTACTTC. It encodes CASSPGEGNGYEQYF.

This clonotype was counted ten times or more. The chain uses TRBV7-2 and TRBJ2-7, with D unclear. Trimming took off 3 bases at V and 7 bases at J, with 10 bases between the two ends. CDR1 is SGHTA and CDR2 is FQGNSA in the germline V gene. CDR3 length: 12 residues. CDR3 region: CASSFDMGEQYF. CDR3 in DNA: TGTGCCAGCAGCTTCGACATGGGAGAGCAGTACTTC.

Comment on this clonotype: Since a far larger clone is one base different, this is likely a read error. The chain links TRBV10-3 to TRBJ2-7; 11 bases are shared with TRBD1. V lost 11 bases and J lost 2; bases outside the gene matches: 8. CDR1 and CDR2 from the germline V gene are ENHRY and SYGVKD. The CDR3 is 14 amino acids. The CDR3 region is CASRPGQGAYEQYF. For the CDR3, the DNA is TGTGCCTCCCGACCGGGACAGGGGGCCTACGAGCAGTACTTC.

The table lists this clonotype with many counts. A single base separates this from a much larger clone, so it may be a read error. CDR3 region: CASRTLAGTYEQYF. The CDR3 DNA reads as TGTGCCAGCAGAACACTAGCGGGAACCTACGAGCAGTACTTC. The chain employs TRBV6-2 or TRBV6-3 and TRBJ2-7, with TRBD2 identical over 10 bases. The junction had 4 bases not matched to a gene; V was cut back by 6 bases and J by 2 bases. The V gene's germline CDR1 is MNHEY and CDR2 SVGEGT. The CDR3 spans 14 residues.

This clonotype was recorded at least ten times. The rearrangement joins TRBV11-2 to TRBJ1-2; maybe TRBD1 (5 bases). The CDR3 runs 12 residues. The germline V and J ends were trimmed by 1 base and 10 bases, with 10 bases remaining between them. The V gene's germline CDR1 is SGHAT and CDR2 FQNNGV. CDR3 nucleotides: TGTGCCAGCAGCTTAGCCCAGGGTGACTACACCTTC. Translation gives CASSLAQGDYTF.

At least ten counts were recorded for this clonotype. The chain uses TRBV2 and TRBJ2-2, with 8 positions matching TRBD2. Trimming removed 2 bases from V and 1 base from J; junction bases left unmatched: 3. The CDR3 has 16 residues. Germline lookup yields CDR1 SNHLY and CDR2 FYNNEI. The DNA for the CDR3 is TGTGCCAGCAGTGAAACGGGGGGGCGGAACACCGGGGAGCTGTTTTTT. It translates to CASSETGGRNTGELFF. Variable domain in full (rest from reference TRBV2 and TRBJ2-2): EPEVTQTPSHQVTQMGQEVILRCVPISNHLYFYWYRQILGQKVEFLVSFYNNEISEKSEIFDDQFSVERPDGSNFTLKIRSTKLEDSAMYFCASSETGGRNTGELFFGEGSRLTVL.

About this clonotype: At one boundary the junction diverges from the germline segment, which might be a read error. The rearrangement joins TRBV6-5 to TRBJ2-1, with D perhaps given as TRBD1 or TRBD2 (5 bases each). Germline-derived CDR1 and CDR2 are MNHEY and SVGAGI. This CDR3 comprises 14 residues. The CDR3 reads CASSWGSSYNERFF. The CDR3 DNA follows: TGTGCCAGCAGTTGGGGGAGCTCCTACAATGAGCGGTTCTTC.

This clonotype was seen at least ten times. This chain uses TRBV3-1 with TRBJ2-1; D unclear. The germline gives CDR1 LGHDT, CDR2 YNNKEL (reference sequence). The CDR3 consists of 15 residues. Trimming shortened V by 1 base and J by 2 bases, and 9 bases separated the two germline ends. The CDR3 region has the DNA TGTGCCAGCAGCCAAGTAGCCGGAGCCTACAATGAGCAGTTCTTC. Amino acids: CASSQVAGAYNEQFF.

This clonotype was recorded a few times. The V gene is TRBV20-1, the J gene TRBJ2-3; D unclear. The germline CDR1 and CDR2 sequences are DFQATT and SNEGSKA (reference sequence). Trimming took off 4 bases at V and 8 bases at J, with 16 bases between the two ends. The CDR3 consists of 13 residues. CDR3 sequence (DNA): TGCAGTGCTAAACCGGGCCTAGATATTACGCAGTATTTT. Protein sequence: CSAKPGLDITQYF.

The J gene is TRBJ1-5, the V gene TRBV3-1; D call uncertain. CDR3 length: 14 amino acids. CDR1 and CDR2 from the germline V gene are LGHDT and YNNKEL (reference sequence). Trimming shortened V by 3 bases and J by 2 bases, and 8 bases separated the two germline ends. DNA of the CDR3: TGTGCCAGCAGCCATCAGGTAGGCAATCAGCCCCAGCATTTT. It specifies CASSHQVGNQPQHF.

The table lists this clonotype with a few counts. This rearrangement joins TRBV4-2 to TRBJ2-1, with a weak D call TRBD2 (6 bases). Germline V gene sequence: CDR1 LGHNA, CDR2 YNFKEQ. The ends were cut back, 0 bases at V and 1 base at J, with 10 bases in the middle. The length of the CDR3 is 16 residues. The CDR3 coding sequence is TGTGCCAGCAGCCAAGACCTCGGGACTTCCTACAATGAGCAGTTCTTC. It translates to CASSQDLGTSYNEQFF.

This clonotype has only a few counts. The chain uses TRBV30 and TRBJ1-3; D is possibly TRBD1 (5 bases). V shed 2 bases and J shed 2 bases, with 7 bases lying between them. Per germline, CDR1 GTSNPN and CDR2 SVGIG (reference sequence). This CDR3 is built from 13 residues. CDR3 in DNA: TGTGCCTGGAGTAGAGGGGCTGGAAACACCATATATTTT. It translates to CAWSRGAGNTIYF.